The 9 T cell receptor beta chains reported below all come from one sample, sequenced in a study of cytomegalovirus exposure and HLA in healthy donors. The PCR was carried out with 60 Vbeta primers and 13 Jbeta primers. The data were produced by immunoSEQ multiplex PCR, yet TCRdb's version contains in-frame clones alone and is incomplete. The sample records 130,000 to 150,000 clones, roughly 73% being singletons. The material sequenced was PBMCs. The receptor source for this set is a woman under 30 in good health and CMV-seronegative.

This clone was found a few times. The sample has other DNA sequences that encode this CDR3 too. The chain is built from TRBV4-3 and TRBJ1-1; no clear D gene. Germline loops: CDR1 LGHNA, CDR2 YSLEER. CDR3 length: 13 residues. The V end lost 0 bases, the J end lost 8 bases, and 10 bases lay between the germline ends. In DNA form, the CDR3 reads TGCGCCAGCAGCCAAGATCGGGGAACGGAAGCTTTCTTT. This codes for CASSQDRGTEAFF.

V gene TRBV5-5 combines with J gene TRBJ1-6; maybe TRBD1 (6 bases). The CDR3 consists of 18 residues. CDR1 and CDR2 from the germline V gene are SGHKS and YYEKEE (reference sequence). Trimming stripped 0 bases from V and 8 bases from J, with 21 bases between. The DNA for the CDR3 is TGTGCCAGCAGCTTGGCGTGGTTGGGGGGGGGCGGAGATTCACCCCTCCACTTT. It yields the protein CASSLAWLGGGGDSPLHF.

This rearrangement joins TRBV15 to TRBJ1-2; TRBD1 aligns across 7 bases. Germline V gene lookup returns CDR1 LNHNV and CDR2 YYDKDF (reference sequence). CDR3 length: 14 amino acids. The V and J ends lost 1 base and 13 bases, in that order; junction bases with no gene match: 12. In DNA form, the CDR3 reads TGTGCCACCAGCAGAGGCGGGATGACAGGGACCACCACCTTC. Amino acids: CATSRGGMTGTTTF.

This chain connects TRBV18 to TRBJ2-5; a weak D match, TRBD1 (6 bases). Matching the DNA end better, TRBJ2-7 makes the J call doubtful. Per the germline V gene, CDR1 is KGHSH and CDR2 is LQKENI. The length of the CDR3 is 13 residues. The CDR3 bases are TGTGCCAGCTCACCGACAGGAGTCTACGAGCAGTACTTC. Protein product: CASSPTGVYEQYF.

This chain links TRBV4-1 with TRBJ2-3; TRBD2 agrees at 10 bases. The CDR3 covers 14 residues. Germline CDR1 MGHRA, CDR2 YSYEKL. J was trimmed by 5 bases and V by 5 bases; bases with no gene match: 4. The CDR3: CASSSRTSGDTQYF. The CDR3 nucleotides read TGCGCCAGCAGCTCGCGGACTAGCGGAGATACGCAGTATTTT.

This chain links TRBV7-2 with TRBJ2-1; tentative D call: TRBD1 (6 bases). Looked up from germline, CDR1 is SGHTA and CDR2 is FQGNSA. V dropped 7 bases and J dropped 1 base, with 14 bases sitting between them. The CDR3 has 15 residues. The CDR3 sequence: CASNLHQGSYNEQFF. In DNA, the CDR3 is TGTGCCAGCAACCTACACCAGGGGTCCTACAATGAGCAGTTCTTC.

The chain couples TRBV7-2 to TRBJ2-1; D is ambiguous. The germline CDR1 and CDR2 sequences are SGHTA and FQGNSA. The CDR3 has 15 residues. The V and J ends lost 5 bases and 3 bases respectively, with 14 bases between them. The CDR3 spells CASSPRRLGYNEQFF. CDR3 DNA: TGTGCCAGCAGCCCTAGGCGGCTGGGCTACAATGAGCAGTTCTTC.

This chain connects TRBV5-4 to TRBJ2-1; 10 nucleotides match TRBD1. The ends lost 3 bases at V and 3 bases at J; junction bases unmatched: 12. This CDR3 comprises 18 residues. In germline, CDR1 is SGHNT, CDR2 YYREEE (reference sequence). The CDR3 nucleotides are TGTGCCAGCAGCTCGGACAGGGGGAGGGCGATTGGCTACAATGAGCAGTTCTTC. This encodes CASSSDRGRAIGYNEQFF.

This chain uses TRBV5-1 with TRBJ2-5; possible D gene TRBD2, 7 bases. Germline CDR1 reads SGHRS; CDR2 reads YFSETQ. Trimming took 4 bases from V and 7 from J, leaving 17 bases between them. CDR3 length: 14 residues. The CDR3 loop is CASSLAGGGGTQYF. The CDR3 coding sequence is TGCGCCAGCAGCCTTGCCGGCGGGGGCGGGACCCAGTACTTC.